This T cell receptor (beta chain) was retrieved from a study of identical twins' blood T cells. The study's findings and limits: Twins shared about as many clonotypes as their cloneset sizes predicted.

TCRdb processed the 5' RACE reads anew with MiXCR; each CDR3 protein has one entry. The table includes 300,000 to 450,000 distinct CDR3 sequences, more than 25% detected once. About this clonotype: What it binds is unknown.

The CDR3 has 16 residues. After removal of 6 bases from V and 0 bases from J, the junction contained 8 bases not matched to a gene. The V gene's germline CDR1 is MNHEY and CDR2 SVGAGI. Source material: PBMCs. The chain couples TRBV6-5 to TRBJ2-1; TRBD2 aligns across 7 bases. This clonotype was obtained from a woman aged 18-49 years in good health. CDR3 DNA: TGTGCCAGCAGCCGGCTCGGGGGGAGCTCCTACAATGAGCAGTTCTTC. Its protein is CASSRLGGSSYNEQFF.